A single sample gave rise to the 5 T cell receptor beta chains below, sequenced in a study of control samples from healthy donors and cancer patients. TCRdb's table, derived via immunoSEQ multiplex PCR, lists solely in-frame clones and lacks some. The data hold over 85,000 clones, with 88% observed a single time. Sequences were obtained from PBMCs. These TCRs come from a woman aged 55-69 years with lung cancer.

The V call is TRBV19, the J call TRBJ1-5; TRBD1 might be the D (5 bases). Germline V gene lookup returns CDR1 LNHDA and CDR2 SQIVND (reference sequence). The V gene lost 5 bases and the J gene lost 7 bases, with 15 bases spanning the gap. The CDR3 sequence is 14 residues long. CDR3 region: CASSLPGRGQPQHF. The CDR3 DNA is TGTGCCAGTAGTCTACCAGGGCGGGGACAGCCCCAGCATTTT.

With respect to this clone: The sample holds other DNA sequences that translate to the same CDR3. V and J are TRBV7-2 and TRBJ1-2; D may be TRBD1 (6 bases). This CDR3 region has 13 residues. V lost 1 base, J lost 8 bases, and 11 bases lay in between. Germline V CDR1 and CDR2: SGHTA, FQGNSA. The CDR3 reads CASSLGGAGGYTF. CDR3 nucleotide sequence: TGTGCCAGCAGCTTAGGGGGGGCGGGGGGCTACACCTTC.

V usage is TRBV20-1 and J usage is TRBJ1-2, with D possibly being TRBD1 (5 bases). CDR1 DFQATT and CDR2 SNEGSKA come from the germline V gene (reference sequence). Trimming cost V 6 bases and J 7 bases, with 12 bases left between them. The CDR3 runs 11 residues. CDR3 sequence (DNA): TGCAGTGCCCCAGGGACCGGTGGCTACACCTTC. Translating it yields CSAPGTGGYTF.

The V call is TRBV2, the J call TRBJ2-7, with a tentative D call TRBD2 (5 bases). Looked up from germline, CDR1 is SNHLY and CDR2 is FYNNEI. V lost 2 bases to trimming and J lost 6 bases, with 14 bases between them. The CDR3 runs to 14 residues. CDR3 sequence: CASSESYLASEQYF. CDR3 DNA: TGTGCCAGCAGTGAATCGTATCTAGCTAGCGAGCAGTACTTC.

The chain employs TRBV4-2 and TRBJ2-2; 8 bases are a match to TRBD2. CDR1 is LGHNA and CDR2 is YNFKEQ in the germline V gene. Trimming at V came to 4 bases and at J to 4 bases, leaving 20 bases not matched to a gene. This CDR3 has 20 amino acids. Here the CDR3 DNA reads TGTGCCAGCAGCCTGCGCTGGGGGCGCCGGGGACTAGAGGGCACCGGGGAGCTGTTTTTT. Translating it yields CASSLRWGRRGLEGTGELFF.